This T cell receptor (beta chain) was identified in a study of cytomegalovirus exposure and HLA in healthy donors (dated by TCRdb to 2016 to 2017). Context from the whole study: A later analysis indicated that the roughly 130 validation repertoires were generated on the platform also employed for the 720 or so repertoires of the first cohort. The study aimed to test whether signatures of past pathogen exposure could be identified by cataloging public T cell receptors. Besides the first cohort of 666 subjects, a separate validation cohort made up of 120 different subjects was used. High-throughput TCR immunosequencing, statistical association of individual TCRs with disease status, and machine learning were combined to predict cytomegalovirus infection status. The study at large found these results: Most TCR sequences were seen in very few donors, while some public TCRs were found in many individuals. A few of the identified cytomegalovirus-associated TCR beta chains were confirmed in vitro to be specific for cytomegalovirus antigens. The classifier was reported to diagnose cytomegalovirus status with high specificity and sensitivity in both the original and validation cohorts. Subsequent analysis determined that TCRs grouped into clusters in the first cohort also showed a tendency toward co-occurrence across the 120 validation repertoires, and 85% to 95% of cluster scores exceeded 0. A later analysis lacked HLA typing for the validation cohort, so it scored co-occurrence in that cohort across all 110 or so repertoires. The study gave a list of 150 to 200 TCR beta chains associated with cytomegalovirus. It was suggested by the authors that the approach could potentially be generalized to other disease states and immunological phenotypes.

Receptor amplification or capture employed the immunoSEQ multiplex PCR assay. Turning to the authors' computational methods: A statistical classification framework was built for diagnosing cytomegalovirus status from the catalog of TCR beta chain sequences. Sourced from immuneACCESS, this table was stored by TCRdb with only in-frame sequences that have V and J called. A share of the clones is absent; for the studies checked, an unresolved V gene accounts for under half, and the remainder has no known explanation. That table supplies the V and J calls and clone size; D and trimming were determined from the DNA. In all, the sample holds 250,000 to 400,000 clones, and roughly 87% of those were seen once. About 0.96% of the sample rests with the top ten. The donors belonged to the validation cohort of approximately 130 subjects, which was separate from the approximately 700-subject first cohort. To note about this clone: It has no known antigen specificity. Base qualities are missing; no much larger clone stands one base away.

V lost 8 bases and J lost 1 base, and the count of bases not matched to a germline gene is 6. Spanning cysteine to phenylalanine, the CDR3 consists of 14 amino acids. Only the CDR3 DNA is retained, 42 bases long and in frame from the first base. The germline V gene (reference sequence) provides CDR1 LNHDA and CDR2 SQIVND. Sequencing input: PBMCs. Recombination linked TRBV19 to TRBJ1-2, with 8 central nucleotides matching TRBD1. The source is a man younger than 40 in good health and CMV-seronegative. This receptor carries the CDR3 CASGDRRNNYGYTF. The sequenced DNA is TGTGCCAGTGGGGACAGGAGAAATAACTATGGCTACACCTTC.